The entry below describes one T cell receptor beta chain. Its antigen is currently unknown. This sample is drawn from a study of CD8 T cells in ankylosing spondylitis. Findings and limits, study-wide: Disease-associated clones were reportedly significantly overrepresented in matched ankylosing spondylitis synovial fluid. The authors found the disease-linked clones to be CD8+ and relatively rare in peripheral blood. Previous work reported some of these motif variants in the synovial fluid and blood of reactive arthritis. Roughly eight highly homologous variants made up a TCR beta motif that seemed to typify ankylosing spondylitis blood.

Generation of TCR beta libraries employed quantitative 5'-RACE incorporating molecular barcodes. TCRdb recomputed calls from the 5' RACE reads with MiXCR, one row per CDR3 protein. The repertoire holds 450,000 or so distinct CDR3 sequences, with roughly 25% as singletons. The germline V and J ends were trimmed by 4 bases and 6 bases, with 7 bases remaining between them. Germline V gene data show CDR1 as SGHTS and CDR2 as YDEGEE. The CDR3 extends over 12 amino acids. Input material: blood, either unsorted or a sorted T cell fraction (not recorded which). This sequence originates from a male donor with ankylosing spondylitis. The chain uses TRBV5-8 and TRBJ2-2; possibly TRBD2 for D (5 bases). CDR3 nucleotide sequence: TGTGCCAGCAGCCCCGGGGCCGGGGAGCTGTTTTTT. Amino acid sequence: CASSPGAGELFF.